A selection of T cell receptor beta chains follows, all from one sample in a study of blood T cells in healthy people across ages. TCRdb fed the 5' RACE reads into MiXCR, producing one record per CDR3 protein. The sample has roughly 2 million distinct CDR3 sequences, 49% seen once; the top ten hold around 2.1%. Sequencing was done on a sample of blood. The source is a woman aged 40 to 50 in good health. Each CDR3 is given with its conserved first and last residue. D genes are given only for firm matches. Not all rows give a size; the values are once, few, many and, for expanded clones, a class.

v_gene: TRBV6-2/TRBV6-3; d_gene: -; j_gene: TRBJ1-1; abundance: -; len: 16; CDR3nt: TGTGCCAGCAGTTACGCGGCAGGTGGATTGAACACTGAAGCTTTCTTT; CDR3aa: CASSYAAGGLNTEAFF
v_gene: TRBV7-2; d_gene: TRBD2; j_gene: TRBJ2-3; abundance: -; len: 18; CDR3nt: TGTGCCAGCAGCTTAGTCCTACTAGCGGGGGGGAGCACAGATACGCAGTATTTT; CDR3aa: CASSLVLLAGGSTDTQYF
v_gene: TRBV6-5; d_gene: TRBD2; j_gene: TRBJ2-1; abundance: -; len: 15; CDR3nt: TGTGCCAGCAGTTCAGCGGGGGTAGGGTACAATGAGCAGTTCTTC; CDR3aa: CASSSAGVGYNEQFF
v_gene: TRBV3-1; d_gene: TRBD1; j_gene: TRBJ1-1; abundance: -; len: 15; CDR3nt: TGTGCCAGCAGCACGACAGGGGGCTTTGGCACTGAAGCTTTCTTT; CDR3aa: CASSTTGGFGTEAFF
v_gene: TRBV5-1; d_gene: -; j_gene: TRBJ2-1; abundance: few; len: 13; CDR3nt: TGCGCCAGCAGCCCTGGCGGGAAGACCGAGCAGTTCTTC; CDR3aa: CASSPGGKTEQFF
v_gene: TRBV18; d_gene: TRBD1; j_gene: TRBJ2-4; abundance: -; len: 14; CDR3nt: TGTGCCAGCTCGCCCGGACAGGCCCTCAACATTCAGTACTTC; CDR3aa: CASSPGQALNIQYF
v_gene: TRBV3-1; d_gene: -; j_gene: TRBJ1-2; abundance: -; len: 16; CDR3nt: TGTGCCAGCAGCACACAAACTGGCCGGTCCAACTATGGCTACACCTTC; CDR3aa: CASSTQTGRSNYGYTF
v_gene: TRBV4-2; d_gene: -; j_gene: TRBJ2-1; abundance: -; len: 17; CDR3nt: TGTGCCAGCAGCCAAGAGTCTAGCCTGACGTCCTACAATGAGCAGTTCTTC; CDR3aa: CASSQESSLTSYNEQFF
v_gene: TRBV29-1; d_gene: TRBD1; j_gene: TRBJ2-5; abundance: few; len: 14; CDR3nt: TGCAGCGTTGAAGAAACCCGACAGGGGGAGACCCAGTACTTC; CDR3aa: CSVEETRQGETQYF
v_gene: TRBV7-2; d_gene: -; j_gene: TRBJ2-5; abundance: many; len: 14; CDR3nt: TGTGCCAGCAGCTTAGTGGGTTCAGGAGAGACCCAGTACTTC; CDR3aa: CASSLVGSGETQYF
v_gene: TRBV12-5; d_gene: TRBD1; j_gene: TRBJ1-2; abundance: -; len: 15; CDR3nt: TGTGCTAGTGGTACCTGGGACAGGGGCTTGGATGGCTACACCTTC; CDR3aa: CASGTWDRGLDGYTF
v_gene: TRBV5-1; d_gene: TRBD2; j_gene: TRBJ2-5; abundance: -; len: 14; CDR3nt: TGCGCCAGCGGCTTGAGACTAGCGAGAGAGACCCAGTACTTC; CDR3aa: CASGLRLARETQYF
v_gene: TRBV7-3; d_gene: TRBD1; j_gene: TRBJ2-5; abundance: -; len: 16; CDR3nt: TGTGCCAGCAGCTTAGGGGACAGGAAATCCCAAGAGACCCAGTACTTC; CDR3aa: CASSLGDRKSQETQYF